The rows below give T cell receptor beta chains drawn from one sample of a study of blood T cell repertoires in COVID-19. Sequencing used immunoSEQ multiplex PCR; TCRdb keeps in-frame clones, though not all of them. The data show some 85,000 clones, with approximately 80% seen just once and about a fifth held by the top ten. What was sequenced was peripheral blood. Receptor source: an elderly woman with acute or convalescent COVID-19. The CDR3 runs from the conserved cysteine through the conserved F or W. Each record gives: CDR3 protein, CDR3 DNA, J gene, V gene, D gene, clone size. D genes are given only for firm matches. Rows may omit the clone size; those that give it use once, few, many or a size class.

CDR3: CASSLGTGGQAFF; DNA: TGTGCCAGCAGTTTGGGGACAGGGGGCCAAGCTTTCTTT; J: TRBJ1-1; V: TRBV12-3/TRBV12-4; D: TRBD1; size: -
CDR3: CASSLGQGAQAEAFF; DNA: TGTGCCAGCAGCCTCGGACAGGGGGCGCAGGCTGAAGCTTTCTTT; J: TRBJ1-1; V: TRBV5-4; D: TRBD1; size: once
CDR3: CASSLLETGGEQYF; DNA: TGTGCCAGCAGCTTGCTGGAGACAGGGGGCGAGCAGTACTTC; J: TRBJ2-7; V: TRBV5-6; D: TRBD1; size: -
CDR3: CASTYGIYEQYF; DNA: TGTGCCAGCACCTACGGGATCTACGAGCAGTACTTC; J: TRBJ2-7; V: TRBV28; D: -; size: -
CDR3: CAIRGTGDTEAFF; DNA: TGTGCCATCAGGGGGACAGGGGACACTGAAGCTTTCTTT; J: TRBJ1-1; V: TRBV10-3; D: TRBD1; size: once
CDR3: CASSSSLAGGLDEQFF; DNA: TGTGCCAGCAGCTCATCACTAGCGGGGGGGCTCGATGAGCAGTTCTTC; J: TRBJ2-1; V: TRBV11-3; D: TRBD2; size: few
CDR3: CASSKGQNTEAFF; DNA: TGTGCCAGCTCAAAGGGGCAGAACACTGAAGCTTTCTTT; J: TRBJ1-1; V: TRBV18; D: -; size: -
CDR3: CASSRDRNEKLFF; DNA: TGTGCCAGCTCCCGGGACAGAAATGAAAAACTGTTTTTT; J: TRBJ1-4; V: TRBV18; D: TRBD1; size: -
CDR3: CASSSLAGAAGEQYF; DNA: TGTGCCAGCAGCTCCTTAGCGGGAGCCGCGGGGGAGCAGTACTTC; J: TRBJ2-7; V: TRBV11-2; D: TRBD2; size: -
CDR3: CATSDPGQGEETQYF; DNA: TGTGCCACCAGTGATCCGGGACAGGGGGAAGAGACCCAGTACTTC; J: TRBJ2-5; V: TRBV24-1; D: TRBD1; size: -
CDR3: CASSEFGGAYNEQFF; DNA: TGCGCCAGCAGTGAATTCGGGGGGGCCTACAATGAGCAGTTCTTC; J: TRBJ2-1; V: TRBV10-1; D: TRBD2; size: -
CDR3: CASSQAALAGYYEQYF; DNA: TGTGCCAGCAGCCAAGCCGCACTAGCGGGATACTACGAGCAGTACTTC; J: TRBJ2-7; V: TRBV3-1/TRBV3-2; D: TRBD2; size: -
CDR3: CASSSTVFYGYTF; DNA: TGTGCCAGCAGCTCTACGGTTTTCTATGGCTACACCTTC; J: TRBJ1-2; V: TRBV11-2; D: -; size: -
CDR3: CASSPGQGLRTEAFF; DNA: TGCGCCAGCAGCCCGGGACAGGGCTTACGGACTGAAGCTTTCTTT; J: TRBJ1-1; V: TRBV5-1; D: TRBD1; size: -
CDR3: CASMQGLNTEAFF; DNA: TGTGCCAGCATGCAGGGCCTGAACACTGAAGCTTTCTTT; J: TRBJ1-1; V: TRBV27; D: -; size: few
CDR3: CASSLLSQGEQFF; DNA: TGCGCCAGCAGCTTATTGTCGCAGGGCGAGCAGTTCTTC; J: TRBJ2-1; V: TRBV5-1; D: -; size: -
CDR3: CASSPPISGGAGETQYF; DNA: TGTGCCAGCTCACCACCGATTAGCGGGGGAGCCGGAGAGACCCAGTACTTC; J: TRBJ2-5; V: TRBV18; D: TRBD2; size: -
CDR3: CASRSGQNTEAFF; DNA: TGTGCCAGCAGATCAGGACAGAACACTGAAGCTTTCTTT; J: TRBJ1-1; V: TRBV6-6; D: -; size: few
CDR3: CASSQDRGAFF; DNA: TGTGCCAGCAGCCAAGACCGGGGAGCTTTCTTT; J: TRBJ1-1; V: TRBV6-6; D: -; size: -
CDR3: CASSESGTGGFYGYTF; DNA: TGTGCCAGCAGTGAGAGTGGGACAGGGGGATTCTATGGCTACACCTTC; J: TRBJ1-2; V: TRBV6-1; D: TRBD1; size: -
CDR3: CASSSLTSGANVLTF; DNA: TGTGCCAGCAGCTCCCTAACCTCTGGGGCCAACGTCCTGACTTTC; J: TRBJ2-6; V: TRBV5-4; D: -; size: -
CDR3: CAISDGLAPSYEQYF; DNA: TGTGCCATCAGTGACGGACTAGCGCCCTCCTACGAGCAGTACTTC; J: TRBJ2-7; V: TRBV10-3; D: TRBD2; size: few
CDR3: CAWSLDTNEQFF; DNA: TGTGCCTGGAGCTTAGATACCAATGAGCAGTTCTTC; J: TRBJ2-1; V: TRBV30; D: -; size: -
CDR3: CAAPPSHGGGDGYTF; DNA: TGTGCCGCACCGCCCTCCCATGGGGGAGGGGATGGCTACACCTTC; J: TRBJ1-2; V: TRBV30; D: -; size: -
CDR3: CASSRGGRVSNEQFF; DNA: TGTGCCAGTAGTCGAGGCGGGAGAGTTTCTAATGAGCAGTTCTTC; J: TRBJ2-1; V: TRBV19; D: TRBD2; size: -
CDR3: CASSFGQGPYEQYF; DNA: TGTGCCAGCAGCTTTGGTCAGGGGCCCTACGAGCAGTACTTC; J: TRBJ2-7; V: TRBV7-2; D: -; size: -
CDR3: CASSLEAGYGYTF; DNA: TGTGCCAGCAGCTTGGAGGCAGGCTATGGCTACACCTTC; J: TRBJ1-2; V: TRBV5-5; D: -; size: few
CDR3: CAINGQHSSYNEQFF; DNA: TGTGCCATCAATGGACAGCACAGCTCCTACAATGAGCAGTTCTTC; J: TRBJ2-1; V: TRBV10-3; D: -; size: -
CDR3: CASSFGAQGTYEQYF; DNA: TGTGCCAGCAGCTTCGGTGCGCAGGGAACCTACGAGCAGTACTTC; J: TRBJ2-7; V: TRBV7-8; D: -; size: -
CDR3: CASSLGTSVWNEQFF; DNA: TGCGCCAGCAGCTTGGGGACTAGCGTTTGGAATGAGCAGTTCTTC; J: TRBJ2-1; V: TRBV5-1; D: TRBD2; size: -
CDR3: CASSESRRDEQFF; DNA: TGTGCCAGCAGTGAAAGTCGTCGCGATGAGCAGTTCTTC; J: TRBJ2-1; V: TRBV2; D: -; size: -
CDR3: CASSLDEISYNEQFF; DNA: TGCGCCAGCAGCTTGGATGAGATCTCCTACAATGAGCAGTTCTTC; J: TRBJ2-1; V: TRBV5-1; D: -; size: -
CDR3: CASSQEAGGYGYTF; DNA: TGTGCCAGCAGCCAAGAGGCAGGGGGCTATGGCTACACCTTC; J: TRBJ1-2; V: TRBV3-1/TRBV3-2; D: TRBD1; size: -
CDR3: CASSPDRGRTDTQYF; DNA: TGTGCCAGCAGCCCCGACAGGGGGCGAACCGATACGCAGTATTTT; J: TRBJ2-3; V: TRBV21-1; D: -; size: -
CDR3: CASSPGTPGTGELFF; DNA: TGTGCCAGCAGCCCCGGGACTCCCGGCACCGGGGAGCTGTTTTTT; J: TRBJ2-2; V: TRBV5-6; D: -; size: -
CDR3: CASSTRTGFETQYF; DNA: TGTGCCAGCAGCACCCGGACAGGATTCGAGACCCAGTACTTC; J: TRBJ2-5; V: TRBV7-6; D: TRBD1; size: -